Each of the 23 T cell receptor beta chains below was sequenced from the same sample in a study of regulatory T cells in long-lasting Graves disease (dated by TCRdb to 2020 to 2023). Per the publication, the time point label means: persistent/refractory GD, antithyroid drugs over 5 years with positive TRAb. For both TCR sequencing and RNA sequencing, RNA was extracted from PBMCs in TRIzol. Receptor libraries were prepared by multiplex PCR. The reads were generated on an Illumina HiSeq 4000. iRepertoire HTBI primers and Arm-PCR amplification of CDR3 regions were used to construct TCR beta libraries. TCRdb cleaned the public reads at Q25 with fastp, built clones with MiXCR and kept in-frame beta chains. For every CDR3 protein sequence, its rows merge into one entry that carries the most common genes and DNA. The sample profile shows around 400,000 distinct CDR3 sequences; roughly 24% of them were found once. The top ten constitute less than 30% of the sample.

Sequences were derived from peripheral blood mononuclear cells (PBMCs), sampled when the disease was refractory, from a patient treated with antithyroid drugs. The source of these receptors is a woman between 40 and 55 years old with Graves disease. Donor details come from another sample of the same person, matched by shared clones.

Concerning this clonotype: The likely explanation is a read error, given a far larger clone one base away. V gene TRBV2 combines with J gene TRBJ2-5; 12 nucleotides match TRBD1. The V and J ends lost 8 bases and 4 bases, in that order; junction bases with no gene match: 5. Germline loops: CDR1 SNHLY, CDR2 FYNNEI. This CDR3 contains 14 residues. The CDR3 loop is CASGRDRGRETQYF. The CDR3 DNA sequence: TGTGCCAGCGGCCGGGACAGGGGGCGAGAGACCCAGTACTTC.

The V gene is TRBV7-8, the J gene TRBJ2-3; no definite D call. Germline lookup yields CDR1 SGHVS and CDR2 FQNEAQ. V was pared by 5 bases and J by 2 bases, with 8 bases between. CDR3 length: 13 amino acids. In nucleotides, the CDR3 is TGTGCCAGCAGCCAACAAGCCACAGATACGCAGTATTTT. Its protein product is CASSQQATDTQYF.

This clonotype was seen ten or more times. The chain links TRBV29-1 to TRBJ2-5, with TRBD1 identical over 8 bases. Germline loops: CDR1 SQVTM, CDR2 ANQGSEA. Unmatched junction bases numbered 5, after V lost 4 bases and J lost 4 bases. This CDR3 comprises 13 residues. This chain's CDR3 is CSVGTGRGETQYF. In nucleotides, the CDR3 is TGCAGCGTTGGGACAGGGAGAGGAGAGACCCAGTACTTC.

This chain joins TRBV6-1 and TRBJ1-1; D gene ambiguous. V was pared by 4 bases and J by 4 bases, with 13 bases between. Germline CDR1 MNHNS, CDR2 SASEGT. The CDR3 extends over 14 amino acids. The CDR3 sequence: CASSGLTRGTEAFF. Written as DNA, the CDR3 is TGTGCCAGCAGTGGGCTGACCCGGGGCACTGAAGCTTTCTTT.

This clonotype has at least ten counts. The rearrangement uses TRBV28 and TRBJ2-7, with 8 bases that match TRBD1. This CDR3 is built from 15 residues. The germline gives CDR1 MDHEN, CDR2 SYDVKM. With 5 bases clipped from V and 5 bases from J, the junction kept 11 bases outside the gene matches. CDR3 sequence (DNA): TGTGCCAGCAGTGCCCTGGTTGGGACAGGTGACGAGCAGTACTTC. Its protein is CASSALVGTGDEQYF.

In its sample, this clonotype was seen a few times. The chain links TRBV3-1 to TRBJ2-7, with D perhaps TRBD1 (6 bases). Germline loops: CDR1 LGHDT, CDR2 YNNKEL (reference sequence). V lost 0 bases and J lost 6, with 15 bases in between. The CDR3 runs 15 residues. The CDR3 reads CASSQDQVGGREQYF. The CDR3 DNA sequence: TGTGCCAGCAGCCAAGATCAGGTAGGGGGTCGCGAGCAGTACTTC.

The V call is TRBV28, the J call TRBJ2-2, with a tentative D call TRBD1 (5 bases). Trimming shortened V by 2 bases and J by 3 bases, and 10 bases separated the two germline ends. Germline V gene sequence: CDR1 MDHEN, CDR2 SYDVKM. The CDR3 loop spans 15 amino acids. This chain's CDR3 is CASSLRGHYTGELFF. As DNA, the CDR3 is TGTGCCAGCAGTTTACGAGGACATTACACCGGGGAGCTGTTTTTT.

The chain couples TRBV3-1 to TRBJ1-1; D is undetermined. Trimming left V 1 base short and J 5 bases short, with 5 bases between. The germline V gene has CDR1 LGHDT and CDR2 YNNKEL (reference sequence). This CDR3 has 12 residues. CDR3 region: CASSQAGTEAFF. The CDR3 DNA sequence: TGTGCCAGCAGCCAAGCGGGAACTGAAGCTTTCTTT.

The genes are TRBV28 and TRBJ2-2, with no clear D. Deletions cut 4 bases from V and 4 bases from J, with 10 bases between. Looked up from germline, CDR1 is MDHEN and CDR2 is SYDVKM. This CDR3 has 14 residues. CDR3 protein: CASSSMSPTGELFF. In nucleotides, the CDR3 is TGTGCCAGCAGTTCTATGTCACCCACCGGGGAGCTGTTTTTT.

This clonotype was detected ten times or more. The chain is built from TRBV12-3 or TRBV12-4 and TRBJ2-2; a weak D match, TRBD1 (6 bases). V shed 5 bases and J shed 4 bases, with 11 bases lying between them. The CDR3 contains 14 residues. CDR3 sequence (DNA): TGTGCCAGCAGTCCTAGGGGGAGCACCGGGGAGCTGTTTTTT. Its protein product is CASSPRGSTGELFF.

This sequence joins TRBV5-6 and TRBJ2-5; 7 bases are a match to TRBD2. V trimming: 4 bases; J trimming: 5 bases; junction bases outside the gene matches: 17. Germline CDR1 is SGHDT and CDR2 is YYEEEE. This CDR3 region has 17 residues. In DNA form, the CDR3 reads TGTGCCAGCAGCCTTAGTACGTCGGGAGGAAGGTGGGAGACCCAGTACTTC. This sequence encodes CASSLSTSGGRWETQYF.

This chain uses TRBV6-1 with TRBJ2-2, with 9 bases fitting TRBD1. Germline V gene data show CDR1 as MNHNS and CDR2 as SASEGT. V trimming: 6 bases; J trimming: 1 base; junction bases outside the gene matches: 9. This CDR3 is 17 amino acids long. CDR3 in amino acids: CASRTQWTGVNTGELFF. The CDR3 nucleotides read TGTGCCAGCAGGACCCAATGGACAGGGGTGAACACCGGGGAGCTGTTTTTT.

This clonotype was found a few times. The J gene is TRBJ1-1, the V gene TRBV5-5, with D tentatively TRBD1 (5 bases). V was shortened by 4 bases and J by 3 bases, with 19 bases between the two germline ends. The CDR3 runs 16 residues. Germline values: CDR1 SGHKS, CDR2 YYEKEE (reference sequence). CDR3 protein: CASSPRWWGSDTEAFF. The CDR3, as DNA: TGTGCCAGCAGCCCGCGATGGTGGGGGAGTGACACTGAAGCTTTCTTT.

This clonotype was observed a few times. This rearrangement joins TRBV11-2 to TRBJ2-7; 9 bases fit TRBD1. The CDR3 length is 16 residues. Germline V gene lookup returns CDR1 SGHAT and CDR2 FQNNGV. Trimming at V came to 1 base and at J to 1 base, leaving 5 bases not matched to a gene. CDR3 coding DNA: TGTGCCAGCAGCTTAGTTAGGGGGACAGGGTCCTACGAGCAGTACTTC. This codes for CASSLVRGTGSYEQYF.

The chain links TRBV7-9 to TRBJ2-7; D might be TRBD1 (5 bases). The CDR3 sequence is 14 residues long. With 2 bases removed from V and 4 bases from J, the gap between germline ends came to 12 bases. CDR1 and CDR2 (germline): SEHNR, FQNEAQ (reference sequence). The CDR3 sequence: CASSLSRQGYEQYF. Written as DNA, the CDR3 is TGTGCCAGCAGCTTATCTCGGCAGGGTTACGAGCAGTACTTC.

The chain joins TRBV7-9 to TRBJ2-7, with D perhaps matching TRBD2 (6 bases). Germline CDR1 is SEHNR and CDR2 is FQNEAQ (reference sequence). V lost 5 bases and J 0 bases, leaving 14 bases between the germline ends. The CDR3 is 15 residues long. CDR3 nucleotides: TGTGCCAGCAGCGAGCCCGGGACTTCCTCCTACGAGCAGTACTTC. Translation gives CASSEPGTSSYEQYF.

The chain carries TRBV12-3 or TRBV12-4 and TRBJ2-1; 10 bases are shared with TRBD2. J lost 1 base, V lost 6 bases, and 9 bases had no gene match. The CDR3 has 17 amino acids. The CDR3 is CASSPALAGGSYNEQFF. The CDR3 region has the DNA TGTGCCAGCAGCCCGGCATTAGCGGGAGGTTCCTACAATGAGCAGTTCTTC.

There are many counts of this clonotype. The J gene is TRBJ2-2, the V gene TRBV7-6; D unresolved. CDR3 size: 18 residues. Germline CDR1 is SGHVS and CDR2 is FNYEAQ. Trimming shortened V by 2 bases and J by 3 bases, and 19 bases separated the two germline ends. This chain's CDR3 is CASSLYSTTTDYTGELFF. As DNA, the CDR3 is TGTGCCAGCAGCTTATACAGCACAACGACGGATTACACCGGGGAGCTGTTTTTT.

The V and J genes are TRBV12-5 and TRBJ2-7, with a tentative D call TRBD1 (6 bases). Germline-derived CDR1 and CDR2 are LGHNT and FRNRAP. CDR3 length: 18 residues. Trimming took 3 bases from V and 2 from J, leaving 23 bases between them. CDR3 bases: TGTGCTAGTGGTTTTAACCTCCGGGACACCCAACTTACCTACGAGCAGTACTTC. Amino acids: CASGFNLRDTQLTYEQYF.

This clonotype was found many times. The CDR3 sequence: CSARPYRGYNSPLHF. CDR3 bases: TGCAGTGCTAGACCATACAGGGGCTATAATTCACCCCTCCACTTT. The chain links TRBV20-1 to TRBJ1-6; TRBD1 matches 7 bases. The germline gives CDR1 DFQATT, CDR2 SNEGSKA (reference sequence). This CDR3 has 15 amino acids. The J segment lost 3 bases and the V segment lost 2 bases, leaving 4 bases of the junction unmatched.

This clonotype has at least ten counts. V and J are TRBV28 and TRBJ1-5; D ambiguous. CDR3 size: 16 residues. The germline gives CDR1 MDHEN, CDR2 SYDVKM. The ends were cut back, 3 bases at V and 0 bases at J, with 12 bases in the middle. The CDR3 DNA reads TGTGCCAGCAGTTTGGGTCGCAAGGGTAGCAATCAGCCCCAGCATTTT. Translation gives CASSLGRKGSNQPQHF. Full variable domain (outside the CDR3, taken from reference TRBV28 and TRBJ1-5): DVKVTQSSRYLVKRTGEKVFLECVQDMDHENMFWYRQDPGLGLRLIYFSYDVKMKEKGDIPEGYSVSREKKERFSLILESASTNQTSMYLCASSLGRKGSNQPQHFGDGTRLSIL.

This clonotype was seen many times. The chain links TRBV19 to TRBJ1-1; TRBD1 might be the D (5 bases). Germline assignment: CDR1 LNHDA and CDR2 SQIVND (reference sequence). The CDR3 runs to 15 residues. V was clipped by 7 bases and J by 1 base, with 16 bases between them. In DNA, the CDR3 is TGTGCCAGTACCCCGACCGGGACGCCGAACACTGAAGCTTTCTTT. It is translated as CASTPTGTPNTEAFF.

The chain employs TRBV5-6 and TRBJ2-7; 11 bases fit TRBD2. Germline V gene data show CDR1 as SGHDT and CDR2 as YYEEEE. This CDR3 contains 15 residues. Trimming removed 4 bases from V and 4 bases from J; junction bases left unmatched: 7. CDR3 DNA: TGTGCCAGCAGCCCTACTAGCGGGAGAAGGTACGAGCAGTACTTC. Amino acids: CASSPTSGRRYEQYF.